A single sample gave rise to the 32 T cell receptor beta chains below, sequenced in a study of shared clonotypes between healthy human individuals. Assay: immunoSEQ multiplex PCR; the TCRdb copy retains only in-frame clones and omits some. The sample yields 2 million to 3 million clones, roughly 93% seen once. Sequenced material: naive CD4+ T cells from PBMCs. Subset defined: CD45RA+ positively selected. The receptors originated from a man in his late teens or twenties in good health. Some clones in this sample may be carry-over from other donors' samples.

The chain couples TRBV27 to TRBJ2-7, with D perhaps matching TRBD1 (6 bases). Per the germline V gene, CDR1 is MNHEY and CDR2 is SMNVEV (reference sequence). The CDR3 is 16 amino acids. V dropped 3 bases and J dropped 0 bases, with 15 bases sitting between them. CDR3 in DNA: TGTGCCAGCAGTTTGTCTGGACAGATGAGCTCCTACGAGCAGTACTTC. Translating gives CASSLSGQMSSYEQYF.

V is TRBV19 and J is TRBJ2-7; D unresolved. The CDR3 contains 14 residues. The germline V and J ends were trimmed by 7 bases and 0 bases, with 13 bases remaining between them. Germline V lookup: CDR1 LNHDA, CDR2 SQIVND (reference sequence). CDR3 nucleotides: TGTGCCAGTACCCGCTCTTACAGCTCCTACGAGCAGTACTTC. This codes for CASTRSYSSYEQYF.

The V gene is TRBV4-2, the J gene TRBJ1-1; D is ambiguous. CDR1 is LGHNA and CDR2 is YNFKEQ in the germline V gene. There are 13 residues in the CDR3. Deletions cut 0 bases from V and 10 bases from J, with 12 bases between. CDR3 sequence: CASSQDRFAAAFF. The CDR3, as DNA: TGTGCCAGCAGCCAAGATAGGTTCGCTGCAGCTTTCTTT.

This rearrangement joins TRBV5-6 to TRBJ1-3; D is ambiguous. From germline, CDR1 is SGHDT and CDR2 YYEEEE. This CDR3 contains 16 residues. Trimming shortened V by 4 bases and J by 8 bases, and 22 bases separated the two germline ends. The CDR3 DNA follows: TGTGCCAGCAGCCCGCCGGGTCAGAGGAGTTGGGACACCATATATTTT. Its protein product is CASSPPGQRSWDTIYF.

This chain connects TRBV6-5 to TRBJ2-1; 13 bases line up with TRBD2. Per the germline V gene, CDR1 is MNHEY and CDR2 is SVGAGI. CDR3 size: 14 residues. Trimming took 5 bases from V and 12 from J; bases not matched to a gene: 7. CDR3 sequence: CASSQGLAGYLQFF. The CDR3 DNA sequence: TGTGCCAGCAGTCAGGGACTAGCGGGATATTTGCAGTTCTTC.

The rearrangement links TRBV4-3 to TRBJ2-1, with D possibly TRBD2 on 5 matching bases. The CDR3 consists of 16 residues. CDR1 is LGHNA and CDR2 is YSLEER in the germline V gene. V was pared by 0 bases and J by 8 bases, with 17 bases between. CDR3 loop: CASSQEMHRETDEQFF. The CDR3 DNA is TGCGCCAGCAGCCAAGAAATGCACCGGGAAACGGATGAGCAGTTCTTC.

This clone has just one count. The V and J genes are TRBV6-5 and TRBJ2-7; D remains unclear. CDR3 length equals 11 residues. Germline CDR1 is MNHEY and CDR2 is SVGAGI. V lost 5 bases, J lost 4 bases, and 6 bases lay in between. The DNA of the CDR3 is TGTGCCAGCAGTGCCTGGTACGAGCAGTACTTC. Protein sequence: CASSAWYEQYF.

The genes are TRBV7-3 and TRBJ2-2; D ambiguous. Germline V gives CDR1 SGHTA, CDR2 FQGTGA. Between the trimmed V and J ends, which lost 6 bases and 5 bases, there was a span of 16 bases. This CDR3 is built from 15 residues. For the CDR3, the DNA is TGTGCCAGCAGGTCCAGGATATCAAATACCGGGGAGCTGTTTTTT. Translation gives CASRSRISNTGELFF.

This clone was recorded only once. The identical CDR3 is also encoded by other nucleotide sequences in the sample. The chain couples TRBV6-5 to TRBJ2-7, with D possibly TRBD1 on 5 matching bases. The CDR3 runs to 14 residues. Per germline, CDR1 MNHEY and CDR2 SVGAGI. V lost 2 bases, J lost 2 bases, and 10 bases lay in between. Here the CDR3 DNA reads TGTGCCAGCAGTTACGGGCAGGGCCCCTACGAGCAGTACTTC. Its translation: CASSYGQGPYEQYF.

J is TRBJ1-4 and V is TRBV19; D uncertain. Germline CDR1 LNHDA, CDR2 SQIVND (reference sequence). CDR3 length equals 15 residues. Trimming removed 2 bases from V and 6 bases from J, with 13 bases in between. CDR3 nucleotides: TGTGCCAGTAGTATATCAGACGGAACATATGAAAAACTGTTTTTT. Its protein product is CASSISDGTYEKLFF. Full variable domain (remainder filled in from reference TRBV19 and TRBJ1-4): DGGITQSPKYLFRKEGQNVTLSCEQNLNHDAMYWYRQDPGQGLRLIYYSQIVNDFQKGDIAEGYSVSREKKESFPLTVTSAQKNPTAFYLCASSISDGTYEKLFFGSGTQLSVL.

The V gene is TRBV7-2, the J gene TRBJ2-3; D tentatively fits TRBD1 or TRBD2 (5 bases each). V dropped 1 base and J dropped 5 bases, with 16 bases sitting between them. The CDR3 extends over 16 amino acids. Germline V CDR1 and CDR2: SGHTA, FQGNSA. The CDR3: CASSLGPVGAGDTQYF. For the CDR3, the DNA is TGTGCCAGCAGCTTAGGGCCGGTTGGGGCGGGAGATACGCAGTATTTT.

This chain uses TRBV29-1 with TRBJ1-2; D possibly corresponds to TRBD1 (6 bases). The CDR3 loop spans 15 amino acids. Between the trimmed V and J ends, which lost 7 bases and 5 bases, there was a span of 23 bases. CDR1 SQVTM and CDR2 ANQGSEA come from the germline V gene. CDR3 loop: CSAGVGARVRYGYTF. For the CDR3, the DNA is TGCAGCGCCGGGGTGGGGGCTAGGGTGAGGTATGGCTACACCTTC.

In the case of this clone: This CDR3 is also generated by other DNA sequences in the sample. The V call is TRBV29-1, the J call TRBJ1-2, with D possibly being TRBD1 (6 bases). Trimming stripped 4 bases from V and 4 bases from J, with 13 bases between. Germline-derived CDR1 and CDR2 are SQVTM and ANQGSEA. This CDR3 contains 13 residues. CDR3 nucleotide sequence: TGCAGCGTTGGGGGCGGGGGCGGCTATGGCTACACCTTC. Protein product: CSVGGGGGYGYTF.

This rearrangement joins TRBV21-1 to TRBJ1-2. TRBV21-1 is a pseudogene segment. The CDR3 consists of 20 residues. CDR3 DNA: TGTGCCAGCAGCAAAGGGTTGAACAGTTCTCTCCCGACCGGGCTCTATGGCTACACCTTC. It is translated as CASSKGLNSSLPTGLYGYTF.

The chain has TRBV7-9 and TRBJ2-1; D is possibly TRBD1 or TRBD2 (5 bases each). CDR1 and CDR2 (germline): SEHNR, FQNEAQ (reference sequence). This CDR3 contains 17 residues. V was clipped by 5 bases and J by 3 bases, with 20 bases between them. For the CDR3, the DNA is TGTGCCAGCAGCACGGGGCGGGCAGCCCAGGGCTACAATGAGCAGTTCTTC. Its protein product is CASSTGRAAQGYNEQFF.

In its sample, this clone was seen once. The CDR3 protein is CASSLASLSSYEQYF. The CDR3, as DNA: TGTGCCAGCAGTTTAGCGAGCCTGAGCTCCTACGAGCAGTACTTC. The rearrangement joins TRBV28 to TRBJ2-7; the D is unclear. The CDR3 has 15 amino acids. CDR1 is MDHEN, CDR2 SYDVKM, per germline. V lost 2 bases and J 0 bases, leaving 11 bases between the germline ends.

V gene TRBV5-1 combines with J gene TRBJ2-3; tentative D call: TRBD1 (6 bases). Germline values: CDR1 SGHRS, CDR2 YFSETQ. Trimming took 3 bases from V and 6 from J, leaving 14 bases between them. The CDR3 extends over 14 amino acids. In nucleotides, the CDR3 is TGCGCCAGCAGCTCTGTTACAGGGTACGATACGCAGTATTTT. Translating it yields CASSSVTGYDTQYF.

This rearrangement joins TRBV6-6 to TRBJ2-1, with a possible D match to TRBD1 (5 bases). CDR1 is MNHNY, CDR2 SVGAGI, per germline (reference sequence). The CDR3 sequence is 12 residues long. Trimming pared 7 bases from V and 3 bases from J, leaving 7 bases between. The CDR3 region has the DNA TGTGCCAGCAAGACAGTCTACAATGAGCAGTTCTTC. Residues: CASKTVYNEQFF.

The chain carries TRBV7-3 and TRBJ2-7; either TRBD1 or TRBD2 may supply D (6 bases each). Trimming pared 6 bases from V and 1 base from J, leaving 13 bases between. There are 14 residues in the CDR3. Germline V CDR1 and CDR2: SGHTA, FQGTGA. CDR3 sequence reads: CASSRRGGSYEQYF. CDR3 in DNA: TGTGCCAGCAGTCGTCGAGGGGGGTCCTACGAGCAGTACTTC.

The chain is built from TRBV4-3 and TRBJ2-2; D might be TRBD1 (5 bases). The ends were cut back, 0 bases at V and 7 bases at J, with 12 bases in the middle. CDR3 length: 15 residues. Germline-derived CDR1 and CDR2 are LGHNA and YSLEER. The CDR3 DNA is TGCGCCAGCAGCCAAGATACAGGTGACGGCGGGGAGCTGTTTTTT. Translation: CASSQDTGDGGELFF.

The rearrangement links TRBV28 to TRBJ2-5; D not certain. V was clipped by 1 base and J by 5 bases, with 5 bases between them. The germline CDR1 and CDR2 sequences are MDHEN and SYDVKM. This CDR3 is 12 amino acids long. Here the CDR3 reads CASSLFSETQYF. The CDR3, as DNA: TGTGCCAGCAGTTTATTCTCCGAGACCCAGTACTTC.

The V and J genes are TRBV5-4 and TRBJ2-3, with TRBD2 matching 8 bases. The CDR3 totals 16 residues. The V and J ends lost 6 bases and 6 bases, in that order; junction bases with no gene match: 15. Germline CDR1 is SGHNT and CDR2 is YYREEE (reference sequence). This CDR3 reads CASTTRRSGLGDTQYF. For the CDR3, the DNA is TGTGCCAGCACCACAAGAAGGTCGGGACTAGGGGATACGCAGTATTTT. The full variable domain, completed using reference TRBV5-4 and TRBJ2-3, is ETGVTQSPTHLIKTRGQQVTLRCSSQSGHNTVSWYQQALGQGPQFIFQYYREEENGRGNFPPRFSGLQFPNYSSELNVNALELDDSALYLCASTTRRSGLGDTQYFGPGTRLTVL.

As concerns this clone: Other DNA sequences within the sample encode an identical CDR3. The J gene is TRBJ2-7, the V gene TRBV10-3, with TRBD1 matching over 7 bases. Trimming took 2 bases from V and 0 from J; bases not matched to a gene: 1. This CDR3 has 14 residues. The germline CDR1 and CDR2 sequences are ENHRY and SYGVKD. CDR3 region: CAISEPGGSYEQYF. The CDR3 DNA is TGTGCCATCAGTGAGCCAGGGGGCTCCTACGAGCAGTACTTC.

The rearrangement links TRBV4-1 to TRBJ2-2; D is unresolved. This CDR3 comprises 17 residues. Germline CDR1 MGHRA, CDR2 YSYEKL. V lost 6 bases to trimming and J lost 0 bases, with 17 bases between them. CDR3 coding DNA: TGCGCCAGCAGACCATCTCCCATGTCTGCGAACACCGGGGAGCTGTTTTTT. It specifies CASRPSPMSANTGELFF.

The J gene is TRBJ1-5, the V gene TRBV18; D may be TRBD1 (5 bases). This CDR3 has 16 residues. Trimming took 8 bases from V and 0 from J, leaving 17 bases between them. Germline-derived CDR1 and CDR2 are KGHSH and LQKENI. The CDR3 spells CASAIAGQTSNQPQHF. In nucleotides, the CDR3 is TGTGCCAGCGCGATAGCGGGGCAAACTAGCAATCAGCCCCAGCATTTT.

The chain couples TRBV27 to TRBJ2-4; 11 positions agree with TRBD2. V dropped 5 bases and J dropped 0; count of bases not matched to a gene: 3. The CDR3 spans 16 residues. Per the germline V gene, CDR1 is MNHEY and CDR2 is SMNVEV (reference sequence). This chain's CDR3 is CASSPGLAVAKNIQYF. CDR3 DNA sequence: TGTGCCAGCAGTCCGGGACTAGCGGTAGCCAAAAACATTCAGTACTTC.

This clone was seen just once. CDR3 protein: CASSQETAGNTIYF. The DNA of the CDR3 is TGTGCCAGCAGCCAAGAAACAGCCGGAAACACCATATATTTT. The chain carries TRBV4-2 and TRBJ1-3; D unclear. The germline gives CDR1 LGHNA, CDR2 YNFKEQ. The V end was cut by 0 bases, the J end by 4 bases, with 7 bases between. The CDR3 has 14 amino acids.

The chain recombines TRBV5-1 with TRBJ2-1; D is undetermined. Germline lookup yields CDR1 SGHRS and CDR2 YFSETQ. CDR3 length equals 15 residues. Trimming removed 0 bases from V and 4 bases from J, with 11 bases in between. CDR3 nucleotides: TGCGCCAGCAGCTTGGAGCTGGGGTATTACAATGAGCAGTTCTTC. It yields the protein CASSLELGYYNEQFF.

The rearrangement links TRBV6-1 to TRBJ2-1; D not certain. Germline loops: CDR1 MNHNS, CDR2 SASEGT. Trimming shortened V by 0 bases and J by 2 bases, and 8 bases separated the two germline ends. The CDR3 extends over 15 amino acids. The CDR3 DNA reads TGTGCCAGCAGTGAAGCCTACGGGCCCTACAATGAGCAGTTCTTC. Translation: CASSEAYGPYNEQFF.

V and J are TRBV28 and TRBJ2-2; tentatively, D is TRBD1 (5 bases). The V and J ends lost 3 bases and 1 base respectively, with 9 bases between them. Germline values: CDR1 MDHEN, CDR2 SYDVKM. The CDR3 loop spans 15 amino acids. CDR3 DNA sequence: TGTGCCAGCAGTTTTCAGGGAAAGAACACCGGGGAGCTGTTTTTT. Translated: CASSFQGKNTGELFF. The variable domain in full, completed from reference TRBV28 and TRBJ2-2, reads DVKVTQSSRYLVKRTGEKVFLECVQDMDHENMFWYRQDPGLGLRLIYFSYDVKMKEKGDIPEGYSVSREKKERFSLILESASTNQTSMYLCASSFQGKNTGELFFGEGSRLTVL.

This clone was counted once. This chain uses TRBV7-9 with TRBJ2-2; TRBD1 is a possible D gene (5 bases). Deletions cut 2 bases from V and 6 bases from J, with 10 bases between. This CDR3 comprises 14 residues. In germline, CDR1 is SEHNR, CDR2 FQNEAQ (reference sequence). The CDR3 DNA follows: TGTGCCAGCAGCTTAAATCAGGGTTCCGGGGAGCTGTTTTTT. It encodes CASSLNQGSGELFF.

V is TRBV10-3 and J is TRBJ2-7; D is perhaps TRBD2 (5 bases). Per germline, CDR1 ENHRY and CDR2 SYGVKD. The ends were cut back, 6 bases at V and 3 bases at J, with 12 bases in the middle. The CDR3 runs 13 residues. The CDR3 loop is CAIRAFGIYEQYF. The CDR3, as DNA: TGTGCCATCAGGGCGTTCGGGATCTACGAGCAGTACTTC.